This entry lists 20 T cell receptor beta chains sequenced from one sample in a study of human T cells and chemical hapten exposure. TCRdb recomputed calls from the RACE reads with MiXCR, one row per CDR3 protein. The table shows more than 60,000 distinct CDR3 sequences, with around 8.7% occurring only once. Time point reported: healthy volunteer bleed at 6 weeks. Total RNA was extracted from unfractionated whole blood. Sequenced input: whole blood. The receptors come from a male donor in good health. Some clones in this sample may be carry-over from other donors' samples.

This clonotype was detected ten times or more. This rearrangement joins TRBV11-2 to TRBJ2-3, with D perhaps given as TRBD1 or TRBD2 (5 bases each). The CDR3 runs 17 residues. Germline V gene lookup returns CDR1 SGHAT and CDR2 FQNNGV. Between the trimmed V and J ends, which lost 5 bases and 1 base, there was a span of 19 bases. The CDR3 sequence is CASSLLGTVERTDTQYF. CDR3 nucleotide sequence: TGTGCCAGCAGCCTTCTGGGGACGGTGGAACGCACAGATACGCAGTATTTT.

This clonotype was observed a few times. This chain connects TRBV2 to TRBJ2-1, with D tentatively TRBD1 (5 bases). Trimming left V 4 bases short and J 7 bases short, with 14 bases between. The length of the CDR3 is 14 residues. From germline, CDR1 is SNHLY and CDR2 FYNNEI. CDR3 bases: TGTGCCAGCAGTGGGAGTAGGGGTCGGAATGAGCAGTTCTTC. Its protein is CASSGSRGRNEQFF.

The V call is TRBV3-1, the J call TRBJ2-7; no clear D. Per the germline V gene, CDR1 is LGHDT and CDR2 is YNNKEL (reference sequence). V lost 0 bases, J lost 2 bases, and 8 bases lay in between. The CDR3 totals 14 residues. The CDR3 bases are TGTGCCAGCAGCCAAGAAATACAGCCCTACGAGCAGTACTTC. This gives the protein CASSQEIQPYEQYF.

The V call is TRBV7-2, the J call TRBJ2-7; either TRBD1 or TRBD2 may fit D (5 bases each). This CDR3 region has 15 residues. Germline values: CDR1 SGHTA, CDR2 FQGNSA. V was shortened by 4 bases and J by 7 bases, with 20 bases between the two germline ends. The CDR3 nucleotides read TGTGCCAGCAGCTCTGGGGGTTCCCCCATGCGGGAGCAGTACTTC. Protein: CASSSGGSPMREQYF.

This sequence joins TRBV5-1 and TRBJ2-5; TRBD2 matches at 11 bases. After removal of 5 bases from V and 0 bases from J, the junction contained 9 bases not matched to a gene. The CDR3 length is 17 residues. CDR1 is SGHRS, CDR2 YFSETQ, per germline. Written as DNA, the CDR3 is TGCGCCAGCAGACCAAGCCGGACTAGCGGGTACCAAGAGACCCAGTACTTC. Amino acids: CASRPSRTSGYQETQYF.

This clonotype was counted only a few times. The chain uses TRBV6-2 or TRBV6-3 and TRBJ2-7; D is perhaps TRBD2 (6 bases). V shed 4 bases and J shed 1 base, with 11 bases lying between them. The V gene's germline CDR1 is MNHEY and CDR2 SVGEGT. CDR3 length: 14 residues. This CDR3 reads CASSLLGTSYEQYF. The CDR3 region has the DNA TGTGCCAGCAGTTTACTTGGGACTTCCTACGAGCAGTACTTC.

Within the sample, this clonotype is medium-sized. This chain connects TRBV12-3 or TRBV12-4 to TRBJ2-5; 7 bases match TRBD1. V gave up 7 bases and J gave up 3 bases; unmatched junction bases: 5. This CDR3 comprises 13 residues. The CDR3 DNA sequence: TGTGCCAGCATCCTAGGGACAGAAGAGACCCAGTACTTC. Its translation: CASILGTEETQYF.

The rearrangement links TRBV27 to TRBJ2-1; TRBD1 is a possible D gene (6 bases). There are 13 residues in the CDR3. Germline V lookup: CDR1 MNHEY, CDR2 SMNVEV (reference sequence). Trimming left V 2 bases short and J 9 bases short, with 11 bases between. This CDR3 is CASSLKGVREQFF. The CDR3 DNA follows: TGTGCCAGCAGTTTAAAGGGGGTTCGTGAGCAGTTCTTC.

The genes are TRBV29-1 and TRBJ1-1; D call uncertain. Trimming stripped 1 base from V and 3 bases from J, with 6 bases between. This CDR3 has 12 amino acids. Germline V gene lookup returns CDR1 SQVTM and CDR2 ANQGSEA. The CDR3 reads CSVEGIDTEAFF. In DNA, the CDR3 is TGCAGCGTTGAAGGTATCGACACTGAAGCTTTCTTT. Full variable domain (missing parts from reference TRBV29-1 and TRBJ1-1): SAVISQKPSRDICQRGTSLTIQCQVDSQVTMMFWYRQQPGQSLTLIATANQGSEATYESGFVIDKFPISRPNLTFSTLTVSNMSPEDSSIYLCSVEGIDTEAFFGQGTRLTVV.

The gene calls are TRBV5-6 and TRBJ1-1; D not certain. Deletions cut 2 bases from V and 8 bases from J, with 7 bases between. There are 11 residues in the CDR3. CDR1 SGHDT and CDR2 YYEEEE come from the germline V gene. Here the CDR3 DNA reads TGTGCCAGCAGCTTCTCCGGGGAAGCTTTCTTT. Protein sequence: CASSFSGEAFF.

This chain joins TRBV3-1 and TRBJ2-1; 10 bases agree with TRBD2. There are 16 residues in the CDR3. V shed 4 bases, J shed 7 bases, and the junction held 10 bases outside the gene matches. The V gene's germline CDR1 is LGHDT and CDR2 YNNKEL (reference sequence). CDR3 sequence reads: CASSPRGSGGTNEQFF. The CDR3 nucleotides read TGTGCCAGCAGCCCCCGTGGTAGCGGGGGGACGAATGAGCAGTTCTTC.

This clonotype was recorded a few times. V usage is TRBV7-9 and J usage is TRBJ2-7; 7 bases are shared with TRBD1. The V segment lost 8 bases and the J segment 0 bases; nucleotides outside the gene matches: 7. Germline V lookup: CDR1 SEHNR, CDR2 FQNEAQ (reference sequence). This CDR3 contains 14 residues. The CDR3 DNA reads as TGTGCCAGCGGGCATTGGGACAGCTCCTACGAGCAGTACTTC. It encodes CASGHWDSSYEQYF.

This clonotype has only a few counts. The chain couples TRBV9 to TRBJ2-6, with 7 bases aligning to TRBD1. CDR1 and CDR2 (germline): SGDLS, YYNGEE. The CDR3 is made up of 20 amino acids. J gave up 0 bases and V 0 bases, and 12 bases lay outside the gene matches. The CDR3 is CASSVASGKGGSSGANVLTF. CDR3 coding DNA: TGTGCCAGCAGCGTAGCAAGTGGGAAAGGGGGCTCCTCTGGGGCCAACGTCCTGACTTTC.

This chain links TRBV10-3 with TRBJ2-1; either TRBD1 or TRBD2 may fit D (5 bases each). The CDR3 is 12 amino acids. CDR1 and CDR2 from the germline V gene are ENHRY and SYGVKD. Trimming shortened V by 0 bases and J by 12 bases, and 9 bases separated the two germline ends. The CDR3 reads CAISESGVGQFF. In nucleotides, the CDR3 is TGTGCCATCAGTGAGTCGGGGGTAGGGCAGTTCTTC.

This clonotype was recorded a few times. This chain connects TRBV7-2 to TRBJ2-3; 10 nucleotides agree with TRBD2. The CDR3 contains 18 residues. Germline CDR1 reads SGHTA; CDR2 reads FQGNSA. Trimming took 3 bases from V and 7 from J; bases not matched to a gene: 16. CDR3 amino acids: CASSFLGELAGYWYTQYF. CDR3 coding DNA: TGTGCCAGCAGCTTCTTAGGGGAACTAGCGGGGTACTGGTATACGCAGTATTTT.

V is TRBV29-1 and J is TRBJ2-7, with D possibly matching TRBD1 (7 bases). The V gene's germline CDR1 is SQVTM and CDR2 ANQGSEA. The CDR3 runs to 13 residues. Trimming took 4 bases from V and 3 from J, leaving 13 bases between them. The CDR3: CSVGQGGDYEQYF. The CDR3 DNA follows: TGCAGCGTTGGACAGGGAGGAGACTACGAGCAGTACTTC.

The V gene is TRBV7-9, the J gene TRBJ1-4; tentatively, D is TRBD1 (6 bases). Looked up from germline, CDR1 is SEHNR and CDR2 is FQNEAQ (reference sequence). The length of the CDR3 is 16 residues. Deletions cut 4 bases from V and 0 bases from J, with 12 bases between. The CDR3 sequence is CASSSKQGPTNEKLFF. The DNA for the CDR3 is TGTGCCAGCAGCTCTAAACAGGGACCAACTAATGAAAAACTGTTTTTT.

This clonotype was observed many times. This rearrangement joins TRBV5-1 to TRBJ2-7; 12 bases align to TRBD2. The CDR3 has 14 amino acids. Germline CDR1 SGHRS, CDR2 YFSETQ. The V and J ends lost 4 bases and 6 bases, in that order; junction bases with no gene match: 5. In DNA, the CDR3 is TGCGCCAGCAGCCCTAGCGGGAGGGCGGGCGAGCAGTACTTC. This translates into CASSPSGRAGEQYF.

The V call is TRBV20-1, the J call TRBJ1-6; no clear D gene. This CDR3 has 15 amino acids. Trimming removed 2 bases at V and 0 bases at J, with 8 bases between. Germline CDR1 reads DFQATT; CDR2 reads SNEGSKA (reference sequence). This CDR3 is CSARLTSSYNSPLHF. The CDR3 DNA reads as TGCAGTGCTAGACTTACTAGCTCCTATAATTCACCCCTCCACTTT.

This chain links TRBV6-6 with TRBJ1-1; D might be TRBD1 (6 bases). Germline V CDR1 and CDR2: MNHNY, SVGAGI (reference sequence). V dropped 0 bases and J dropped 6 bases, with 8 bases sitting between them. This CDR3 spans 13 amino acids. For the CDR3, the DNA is TGTGCCAGCAGTTACTCGGACAGTTCTGAAGCTTTCTTT. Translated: CASSYSDSSEAFF.